Shown below are 18 T cell receptor beta chains from a single sample sequenced in a study of blood T cells in healthy people across ages. The authors ran a second PCR of 7 to 11 cycles using a sample-barcoded 5' primer and a J-beta primer mix. TCRdb re-called the 5' RACE reads through MiXCR, storing one row per CDR3 protein. The sample holds roughly 900,000 distinct CDR3 sequences, 25% to 30% seen once. The material sequenced was blood. The receptors stem from a woman aged 80 or over in good health.

This clonotype was counted many times. The chain joins TRBV3-1 to TRBJ1-2; D remains unclear. From germline, CDR1 is LGHDT and CDR2 YNNKEL (reference sequence). This CDR3 is 13 amino acids long. V gave up 2 bases and J gave up 5 bases, with 9 bases separating them. CDR3 protein: CASSQTRTYGYTF. Written as DNA, the CDR3 is TGTGCCAGCAGCCAAACCCGGACGTATGGCTACACCTTC.

This chain connects TRBV30 to TRBJ1-5; perhaps TRBD1 as D (5 bases). Germline CDR1 reads GTSNPN; CDR2 reads SVGIG (reference sequence). V lost 3 bases to trimming and J lost 2 bases, with 11 bases between them. The length of the CDR3 is 14 residues. CDR3 sequence (DNA): TGTGCCTGGAGCGGGGGAGACGGCAATCAGCCCCAGCATTTT. The encoded protein is CAWSGGDGNQPQHF.

This clonotype was seen many times. The V gene is TRBV5-5, the J gene TRBJ2-1, with D possibly being TRBD1 or TRBD2 (5 bases each). Per the germline V gene, CDR1 is SGHKS and CDR2 is YYEKEE (reference sequence). V lost 4 bases, J lost 5 bases, and 19 bases lay in between. This CDR3 has 16 residues. This CDR3 reads CASSPGDPLSHNEQFF. Here the CDR3 DNA reads TGTGCCAGCAGCCCTGGGGACCCCCTTTCACACAATGAGCAGTTCTTC.

This clonotype was counted many times. V and J are TRBV6-1 and TRBJ2-1; 7 positions match TRBD1. Trimming removed 5 bases from V and 5 bases from J; junction bases left unmatched: 9. This CDR3 has 15 amino acids. Germline CDR1 MNHNS, CDR2 SASEGT. CDR3 in amino acids: CASSTQGDVNNEQFF. The DNA of the CDR3 is TGTGCCAGCAGTACTCAGGGGGACGTTAACAATGAGCAGTTCTTC.

The chain is built from TRBV24-1 and TRBJ2-1, with 11 positions matching TRBD1. Germline V gene sequence: CDR1 KGHDR, CDR2 SFDVKD. V lost 5 bases to trimming and J lost 9 bases; unmatched junction nucleotides: 5. The length of the CDR3 is 14 residues. Here the CDR3 DNA reads TGTGCCACCAGTGGCAGGACAGGGGGCTCTGAGCAGTTCTTC. Residues: CATSGRTGGSEQFF.

The chain employs TRBV5-1 and TRBJ2-2, with TRBD1 identical over 9 bases. CDR1 and CDR2 from the germline V gene are SGHRS and YFSETQ. The CDR3 is 15 amino acids. The ends lost 5 bases at V and 4 bases at J; junction bases unmatched: 6. CDR3 DNA sequence: TGCGCCAGCAGTACCCGGACAGGGGTCACCGGGGAGCTGTTTTTT. Translation gives CASSTRTGVTGELFF.

Details on this clonotype: A read error is possible here, since a much larger clone lies one base away. The chain joins TRBV6-2 or TRBV6-3 to TRBJ2-3, with 8 nucleotides matching TRBD2. V shed 8 bases and J 5 bases; nucleotides not matched to a gene: 9. CDR3 size: 14 residues. CDR1 and CDR2 (germline): MNHEY, SVGEGT. Here the CDR3 DNA reads TGTGCCAGCGGCCGTAGCGGGGTGCAAGATACGCAGTATTTT. Encoded protein: CASGRSGVQDTQYF.

The count of this clonotype is one. The chain carries TRBV27 and TRBJ1-4; a weak D match, TRBD1 (6 bases). V was shortened by 4 bases and J by 1 base, with 16 bases between the two germline ends. Per germline, CDR1 MNHEY and CDR2 SMNVEV (reference sequence). The CDR3 extends over 17 amino acids. The CDR3 protein is CASSSYPGGGTNEKLFF. As DNA, the CDR3 is TGTGCCAGCAGTTCTTACCCCGGGGGCGGAACTAATGAAAAACTGTTTTTT.

At least ten counts were recorded for this clonotype. The CDR3 nucleotides read TGCGCCAGCAGCTTGGCCCTTGGTATGGATACGCAGTATTTT. Protein product: CASSLALGMDTQYF. The rearrangement links TRBV5-1 to TRBJ2-3; D unclear. The CDR3 sequence is 14 residues long. CDR1 SGHRS and CDR2 YFSETQ come from the germline V gene. Between the trimmed V and J ends, which lost 0 bases and 6 bases, there was a span of 11 bases.

This clonotype was detected ten times or more. V and J are TRBV6-6 and TRBJ1-5; D is possibly TRBD1 (6 bases). CDR3 length: 16 residues. The V gene's germline CDR1 is MNHNY and CDR2 SVGAGI (reference sequence). The V end was cut by 2 bases, the J end by 4 bases, with 15 bases between. The CDR3 nucleotides read TGTGCCAGCAGTTACGGGGGAGGGGACAATAATCAGCCCCAGCATTTT. Its protein is CASSYGGGDNNQPQHF.

The table lists this clonotype with many counts. This chain uses TRBV9 with TRBJ2-3, with TRBD1 matching 7 bases. Trimming cost V 1 base and J 1 base; bases outside gene matches: 3. This CDR3 contains 15 residues. Germline V lookup: CDR1 SGDLS, CDR2 YYNGEE. The CDR3: CASSVSGQRTDTQYF. CDR3 DNA sequence: TGTGCCAGCAGCGTATCGGGACAGCGCACAGATACGCAGTATTTT.

In this sample, this clonotype turned up many times. The rearrangement joins TRBV7-2 to TRBJ1-2; a weak D match, TRBD1 (5 bases). The germline V gene encodes CDR1 SGHTA and CDR2 FQGNSA. The CDR3 runs 15 residues. Trimming pared 1 base from V and 7 bases from J, leaving 16 bases between. The DNA of the CDR3 is TGTGCCAGCAGCTTAGGGGCAGGGAGTAAGTCTGGCTACACCTTC. As protein: CASSLGAGSKSGYTF.

The V and J genes are TRBV20-1 and TRBJ1-1; no clear D gene. Trimming shortened V by 3 bases and J by 0 bases, and 11 bases separated the two germline ends. Germline assignment: CDR1 DFQATT and CDR2 SNEGSKA (reference sequence). This CDR3 has 14 amino acids. The DNA for the CDR3 is TGCAGTGCTAGGGATGGGTTGGTGAACACTGAAGCTTTCTTT. This codes for CSARDGLVNTEAFF.

In the case of this clonotype: The CDR3 does not close with the conserved phenylalanine or tryptophan, likely indicating a read error. CDR3 bases: TGTGCCAGCAGTGAATCGACAGGGGGAACAGATACGCAGTATTTG. Its protein is CASSESTGGTDTQYL. The V gene is TRBV12-3 or TRBV12-4, the J gene TRBJ2-3, with 9 bases aligning to TRBD1. This CDR3 has 15 amino acids. The V segment lost 5 bases and the J segment 3 bases; nucleotides outside the gene matches: 6.

V usage is TRBV7-2 and J usage is TRBJ2-1; 7 positions agree with TRBD2. CDR3 length equals 15 residues. CDR1 is SGHTA and CDR2 is FQGNSA in the germline V gene. V lost 5 bases, J lost 5 bases, and 9 bases stayed unmatched. In nucleotides, the CDR3 is TGTGCCAGCAGCCGATGGGCTAGCGGTAACAATGAGCAGTTCTTC. Protein product: CASSRWASGNNEQFF.

Concerning this clonotype: This may stem from a read error, because a much larger clone lies one nucleotide away. The chain carries TRBV7-2 and TRBJ2-7; no definite D call. The J call is in doubt because the DNA end fits TRBJ2-4 better. The germline CDR1 and CDR2 sequences are SGHTA and FQGNSA. This CDR3 is built from 13 residues. The CDR3 sequence: CAGSLGEGNIQYF. CDR3 DNA: TGTGCCGGCAGCCTGGGCGAAGGTAACATTCAGTACTTC.

A few counts support this clonotype. This chain uses TRBV6-2 or TRBV6-3 with TRBJ2-1; TRBD1 matches at 7 bases. This CDR3 spans 15 amino acids. Germline assignment: CDR1 MNHEY and CDR2 SVGEGT. The ends lost 8 bases at V and 4 bases at J; junction bases unmatched: 11. CDR3 nucleotides: TGTGCCAGCGTATTGGGACAGAGACCTTACAATGAGCAGTTCTTC. Translated, it gives CASVLGQRPYNEQFF.

This sequence joins TRBV29-1 and TRBJ1-2, with 7 bases matching TRBD1. V lost 4 bases to trimming and J lost 5 bases; unmatched junction nucleotides: 7. The V gene's germline CDR1 is SQVTM and CDR2 ANQGSEA. CDR3 length: 13 residues. The CDR3 sequence is CSVVLTGRYGYTF. For the CDR3, the DNA is TGCAGCGTTGTTTTGACAGGGCGGTATGGCTACACCTTC.